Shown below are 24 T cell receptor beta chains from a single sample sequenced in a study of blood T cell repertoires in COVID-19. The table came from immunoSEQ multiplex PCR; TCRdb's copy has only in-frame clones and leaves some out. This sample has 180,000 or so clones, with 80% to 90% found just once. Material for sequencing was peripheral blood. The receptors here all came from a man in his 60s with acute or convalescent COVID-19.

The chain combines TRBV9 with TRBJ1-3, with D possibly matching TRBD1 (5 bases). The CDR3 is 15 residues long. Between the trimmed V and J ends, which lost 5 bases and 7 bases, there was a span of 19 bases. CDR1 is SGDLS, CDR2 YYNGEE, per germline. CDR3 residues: CASRSGGAAGNTIYF. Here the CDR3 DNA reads TGTGCCAGCAGATCTGGGGGAGCGGCGGGGAACACCATATATTTT.

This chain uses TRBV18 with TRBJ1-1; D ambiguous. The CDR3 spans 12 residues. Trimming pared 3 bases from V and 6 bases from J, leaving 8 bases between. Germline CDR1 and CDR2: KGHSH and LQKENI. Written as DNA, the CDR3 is TGTGCCAGCTCACCGGGCATCCCTGAAGCTTTCTTT. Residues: CASSPGIPEAFF. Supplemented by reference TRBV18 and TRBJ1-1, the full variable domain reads NAGVMQNPRHLVRRRGQEARLRCSPMKGHSHVYWYRQLPEEGLKFMVYLQKENIIDESGMPKERFSAEFPKEGPSILRIQQVVRGDSAAYFCASSPGIPEAFFGQGTRLTVV.

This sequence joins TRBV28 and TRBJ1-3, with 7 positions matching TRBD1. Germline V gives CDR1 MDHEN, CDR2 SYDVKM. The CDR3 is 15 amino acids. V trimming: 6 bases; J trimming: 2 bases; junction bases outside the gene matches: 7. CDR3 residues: CASSPSGTAGNTIYF. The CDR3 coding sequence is TGTGCCAGCAGCCCTTCCGGGACAGCTGGAAACACCATATATTTT. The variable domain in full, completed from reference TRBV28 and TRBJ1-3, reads DVKVTQSSRYLVKRTGEKVFLECVQDMDHENMFWYRQDPGLGLRLIYFSYDVKMKEKGDIPEGYSVSREKKERFSLILESASTNQTSMYLCASSPSGTAGNTIYFGEGSWLTVV.

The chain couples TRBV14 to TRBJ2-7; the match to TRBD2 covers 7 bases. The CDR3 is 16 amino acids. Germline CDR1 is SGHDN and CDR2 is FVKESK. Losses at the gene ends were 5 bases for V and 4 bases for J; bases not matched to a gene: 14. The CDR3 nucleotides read TGTGCCAGCAGCTTCCGTCTAATTGGGGGGGATTACGAGCAGTACTTC. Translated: CASSFRLIGGDYEQYF.

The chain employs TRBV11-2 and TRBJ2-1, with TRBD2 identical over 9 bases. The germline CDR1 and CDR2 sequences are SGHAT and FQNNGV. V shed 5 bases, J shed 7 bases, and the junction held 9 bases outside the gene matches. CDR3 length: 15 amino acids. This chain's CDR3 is CASSPGTSQGNEQFF. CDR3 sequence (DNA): TGTGCCAGCAGCCCCGGGACTAGCCAGGGTAATGAGCAGTTCTTC.

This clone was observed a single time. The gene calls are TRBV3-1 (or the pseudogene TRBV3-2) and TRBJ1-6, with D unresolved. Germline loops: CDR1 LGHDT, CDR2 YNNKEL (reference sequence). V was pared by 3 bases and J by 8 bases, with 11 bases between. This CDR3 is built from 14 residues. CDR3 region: CASSHTGSHSPLHF. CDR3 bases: TGTGCCAGCAGCCATACGGGGAGTCATTCACCCCTCCACTTT.

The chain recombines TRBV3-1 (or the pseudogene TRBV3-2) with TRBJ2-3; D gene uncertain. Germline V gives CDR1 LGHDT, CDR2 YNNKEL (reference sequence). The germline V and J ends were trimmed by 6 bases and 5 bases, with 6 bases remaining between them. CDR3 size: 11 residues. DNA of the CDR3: TGTGCCAGCAGGAACAAAGATACGCAGTATTTT. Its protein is CASRNKDTQYF.

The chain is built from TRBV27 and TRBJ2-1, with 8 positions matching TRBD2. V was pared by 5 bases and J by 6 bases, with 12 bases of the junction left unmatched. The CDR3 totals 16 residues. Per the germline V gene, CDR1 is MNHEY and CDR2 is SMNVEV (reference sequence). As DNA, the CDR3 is TGTGCCAGCAGTCCCCTCGGCGGGAGGATCAGCAATGAGCAGTTCTTC. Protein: CASSPLGGRISNEQFF.

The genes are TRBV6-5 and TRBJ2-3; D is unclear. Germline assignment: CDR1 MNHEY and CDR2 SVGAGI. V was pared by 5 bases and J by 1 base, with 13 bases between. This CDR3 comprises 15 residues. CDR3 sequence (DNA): TGTGCCAGCAGTCCCCCTAGAGGTCGCACAGATACGCAGTATTTT. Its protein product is CASSPPRGRTDTQYF.

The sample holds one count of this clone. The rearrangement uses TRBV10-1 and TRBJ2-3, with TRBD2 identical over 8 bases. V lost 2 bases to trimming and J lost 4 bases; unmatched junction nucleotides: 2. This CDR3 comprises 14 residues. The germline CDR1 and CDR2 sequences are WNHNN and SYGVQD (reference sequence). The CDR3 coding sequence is TGCGCCAGCAGTGAGCGGCGGGAGGCAGATACGCAGTATTTT. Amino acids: CASSERREADTQYF.

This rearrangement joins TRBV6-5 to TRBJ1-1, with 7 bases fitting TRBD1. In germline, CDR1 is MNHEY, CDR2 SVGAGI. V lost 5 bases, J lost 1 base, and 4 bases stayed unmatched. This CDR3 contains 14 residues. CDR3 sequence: CASSRQGENTEAFF. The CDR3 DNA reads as TGTGCCAGCAGTCGACAGGGAGAGAACACTGAAGCTTTCTTT.

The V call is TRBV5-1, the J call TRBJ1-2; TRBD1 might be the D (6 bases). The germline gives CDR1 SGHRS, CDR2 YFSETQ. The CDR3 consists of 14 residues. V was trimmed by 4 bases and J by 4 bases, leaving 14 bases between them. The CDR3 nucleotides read TGCGCCAGCAGCCGCGACCAGGGGTCCTATGGCTACACCTTC. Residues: CASSRDQGSYGYTF.

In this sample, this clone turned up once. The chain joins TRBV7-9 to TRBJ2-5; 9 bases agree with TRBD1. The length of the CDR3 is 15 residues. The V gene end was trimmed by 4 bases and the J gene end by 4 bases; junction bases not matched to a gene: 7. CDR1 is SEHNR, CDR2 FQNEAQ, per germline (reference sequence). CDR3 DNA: TGTGCCAGCAGCTCCCCCGGACAGGGGATAGAGACCCAGTACTTC. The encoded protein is CASSSPGQGIETQYF. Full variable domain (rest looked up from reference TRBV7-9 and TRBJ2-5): DTGVSQNPRHKITKRGQNVTFRCDPISEHNRLYWYRQTLGQGPEFLTYFQNEAQLEKSRLLSDRFSAERPKGSFSTLEIQRTEQGDSAMYLCASSSPGQGIETQYFGPGTRLLVL.

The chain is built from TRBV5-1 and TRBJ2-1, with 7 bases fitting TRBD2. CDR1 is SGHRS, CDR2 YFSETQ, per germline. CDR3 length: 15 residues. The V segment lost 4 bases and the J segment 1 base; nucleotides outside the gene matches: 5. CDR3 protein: CASSLLADSYNEQFF. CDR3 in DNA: TGCGCCAGCAGCCTTCTAGCGGATTCCTACAATGAGCAGTTCTTC.

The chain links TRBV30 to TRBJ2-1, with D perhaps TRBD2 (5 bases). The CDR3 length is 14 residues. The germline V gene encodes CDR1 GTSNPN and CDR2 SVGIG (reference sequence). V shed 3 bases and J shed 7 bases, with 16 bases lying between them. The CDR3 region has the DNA TGTGCCTGGAGCCAGGAGCGGACGGGGAATGAGCAGTTCTTC. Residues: CAWSQERTGNEQFF.

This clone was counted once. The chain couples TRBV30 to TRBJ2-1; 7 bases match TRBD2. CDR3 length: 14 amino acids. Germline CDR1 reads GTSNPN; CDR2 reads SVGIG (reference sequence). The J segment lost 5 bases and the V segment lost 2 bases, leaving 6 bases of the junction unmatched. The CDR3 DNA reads TGTGCCTGGAGTAAGGGAGCGGGAAACAATGAGCAGTTCTTC. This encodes CAWSKGAGNNEQFF.

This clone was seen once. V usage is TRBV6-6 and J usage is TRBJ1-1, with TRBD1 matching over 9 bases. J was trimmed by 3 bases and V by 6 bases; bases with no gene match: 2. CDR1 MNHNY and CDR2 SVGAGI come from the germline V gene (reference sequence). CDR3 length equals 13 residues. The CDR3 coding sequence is TGTGCCAGCAGAGACAGGGGGGACACTGAAGCTTTCTTT. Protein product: CASRDRGDTEAFF.

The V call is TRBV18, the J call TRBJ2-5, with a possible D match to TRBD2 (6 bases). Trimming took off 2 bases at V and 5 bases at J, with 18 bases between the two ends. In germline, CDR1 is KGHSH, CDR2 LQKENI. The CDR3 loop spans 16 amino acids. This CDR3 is CASSPVLASGGETQYF. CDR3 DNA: TGTGCCAGCTCACCAGTTTTGGCGAGCGGAGGGGAGACCCAGTACTTC.

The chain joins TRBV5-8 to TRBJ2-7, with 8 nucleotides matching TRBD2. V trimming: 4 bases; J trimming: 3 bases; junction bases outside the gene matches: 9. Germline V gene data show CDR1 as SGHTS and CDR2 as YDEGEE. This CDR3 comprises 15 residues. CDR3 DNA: TGTGCCAGCAGCCGACTGGGACTAGGGGGCTACGAGCAGTACTTC. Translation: CASSRLGLGGYEQYF.

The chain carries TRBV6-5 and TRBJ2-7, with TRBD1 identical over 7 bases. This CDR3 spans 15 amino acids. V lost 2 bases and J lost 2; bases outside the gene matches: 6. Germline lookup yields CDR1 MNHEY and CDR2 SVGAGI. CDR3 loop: CASSYTGTATYEQYF. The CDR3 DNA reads TGTGCCAGCAGTTACACCGGGACAGCCACCTACGAGCAGTACTTC.

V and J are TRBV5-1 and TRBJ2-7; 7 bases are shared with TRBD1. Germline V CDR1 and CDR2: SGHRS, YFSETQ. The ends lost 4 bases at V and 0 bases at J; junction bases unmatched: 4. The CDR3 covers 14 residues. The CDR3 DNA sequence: TGCGCCAGCAGCACAGGGGTAGACTCCTACGAGCAGTACTTC. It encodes CASSTGVDSYEQYF.

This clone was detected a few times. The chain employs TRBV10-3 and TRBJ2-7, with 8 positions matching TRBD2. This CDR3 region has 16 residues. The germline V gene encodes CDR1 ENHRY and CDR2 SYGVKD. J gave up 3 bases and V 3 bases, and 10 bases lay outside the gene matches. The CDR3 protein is CAISEGPLAANYEQYF. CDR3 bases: TGTGCCATCAGTGAAGGTCCACTAGCGGCCAACTACGAGCAGTACTTC.

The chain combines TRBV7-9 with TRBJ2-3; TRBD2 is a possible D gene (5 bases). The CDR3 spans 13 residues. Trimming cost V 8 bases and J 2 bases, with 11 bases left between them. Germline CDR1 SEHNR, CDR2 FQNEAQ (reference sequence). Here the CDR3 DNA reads TGTGCCAGCCCCGGGATCCTCACAGATACGCAGTATTTT. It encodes CASPGILTDTQYF.

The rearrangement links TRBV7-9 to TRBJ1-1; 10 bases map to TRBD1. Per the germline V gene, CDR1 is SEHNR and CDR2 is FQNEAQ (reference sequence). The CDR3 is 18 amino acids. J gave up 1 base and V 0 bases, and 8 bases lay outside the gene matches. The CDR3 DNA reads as TGTGCCAGCAGCTTAGCCCTGGGACAGGGGTACAGGAACACTGAAGCTTTCTTT. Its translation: CASSLALGQGYRNTEAFF.